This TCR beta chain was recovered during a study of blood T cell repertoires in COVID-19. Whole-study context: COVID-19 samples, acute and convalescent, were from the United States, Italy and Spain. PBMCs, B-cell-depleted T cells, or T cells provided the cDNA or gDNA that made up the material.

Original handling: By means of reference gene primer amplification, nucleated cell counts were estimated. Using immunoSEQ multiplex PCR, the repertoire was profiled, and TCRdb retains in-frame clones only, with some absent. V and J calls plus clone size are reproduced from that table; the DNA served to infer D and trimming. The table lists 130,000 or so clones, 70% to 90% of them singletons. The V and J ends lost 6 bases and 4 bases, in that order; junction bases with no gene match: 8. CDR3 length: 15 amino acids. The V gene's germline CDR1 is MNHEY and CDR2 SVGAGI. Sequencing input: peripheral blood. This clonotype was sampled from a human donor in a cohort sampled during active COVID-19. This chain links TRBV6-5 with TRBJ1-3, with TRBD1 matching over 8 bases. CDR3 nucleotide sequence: TGTGCCAGCAGCCCACGCAGGGGGCTGGGAAACACCATATATTTT. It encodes CASSPRRGLGNTIYF.